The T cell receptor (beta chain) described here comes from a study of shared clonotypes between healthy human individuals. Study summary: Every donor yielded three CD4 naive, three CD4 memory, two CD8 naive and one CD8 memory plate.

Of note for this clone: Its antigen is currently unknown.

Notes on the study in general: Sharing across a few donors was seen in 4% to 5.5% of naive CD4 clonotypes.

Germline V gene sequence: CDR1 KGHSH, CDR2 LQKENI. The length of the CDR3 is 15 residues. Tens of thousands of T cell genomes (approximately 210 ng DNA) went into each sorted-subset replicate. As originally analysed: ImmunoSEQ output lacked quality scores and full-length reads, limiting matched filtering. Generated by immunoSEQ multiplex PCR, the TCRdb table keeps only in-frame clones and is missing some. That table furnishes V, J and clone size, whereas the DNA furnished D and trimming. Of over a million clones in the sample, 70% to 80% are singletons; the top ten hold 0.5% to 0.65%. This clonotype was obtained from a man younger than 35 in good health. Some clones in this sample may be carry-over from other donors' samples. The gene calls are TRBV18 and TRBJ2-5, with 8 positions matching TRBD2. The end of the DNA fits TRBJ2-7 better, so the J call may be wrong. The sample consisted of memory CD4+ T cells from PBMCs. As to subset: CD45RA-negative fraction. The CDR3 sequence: CASSLRRGDSYEQYF. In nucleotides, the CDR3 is TGTGCCAGCTCACTTCGGCGGGGGGACTCCTACGAGCAGTACTTC.